This T cell receptor beta chain was recorded in a study of tumor and adjacent non-tumor tissue in lung cancer. No cell sorting was done before RNA was extracted from the tissue. Chemotherapy-naive patients with new lung cancer underwent thoracic surgery in China, August–late 2014. The CDR3 totals 15 residues. A modified ARM-PCR protocol with three rounds of nested PCR amplified TCRbeta. One entry per CDR3 protein results from TCRdb running MiXCR on the multiplex PCR reads. The data show 60,000 to 85,000 distinct CDR3 sequences, roughly 80% seen once. Overall study results and limits: Tumor repertoires had a smaller top 100 clone share than normal lung. Compared with tumor, normal lung showed significantly lower TCR diversity.

Details on this clonotype: Its antigen is not identified. One junction end disagrees with the germline gene, perhaps due to a read error.

The rearrangement uses TRBV12-3 or TRBV12-4 and TRBJ2-3; 9 bases are shared with TRBD1. The sequenced sample was lung tumor tissue. This receptor was identified in a woman between 50 and 59 years old with non-small cell lung cancer. CDR3 sequence (DNA): TGTGCCAACAGTTTCGGGGACAGGGCCACAGATAGGCAATATTTT. It is translated as CANSFGDRATDRQYF.